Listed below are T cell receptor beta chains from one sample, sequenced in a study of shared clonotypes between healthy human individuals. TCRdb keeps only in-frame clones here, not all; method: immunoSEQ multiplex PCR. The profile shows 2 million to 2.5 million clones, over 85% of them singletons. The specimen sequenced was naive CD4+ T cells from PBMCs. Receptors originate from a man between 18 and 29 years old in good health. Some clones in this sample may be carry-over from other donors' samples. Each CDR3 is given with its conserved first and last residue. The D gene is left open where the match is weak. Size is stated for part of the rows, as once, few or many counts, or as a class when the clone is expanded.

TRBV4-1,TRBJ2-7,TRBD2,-,TGCGCCAGCAGCCAACCTTGGACTAGCGGGAGGTCCTACGAGCAGTACTTC,CASSQPWTSGRSYEQYF
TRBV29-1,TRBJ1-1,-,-,TGCAGCGTTGCCGGGACACTGAACACTGAAGCTTTCTTT,CSVAGTLNTEAFF
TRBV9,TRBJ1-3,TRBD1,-,TGTGCCAGCAGCGTAGGACTCGGACAGGGCTCTGGAAACACCATATATTTT,CASSVGLGQGSGNTIYF
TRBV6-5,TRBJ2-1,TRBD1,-,TGTGCCAGCATGGTCCGGGACAGAAATGAGCAGTTCTTC,CASMVRDRNEQFF
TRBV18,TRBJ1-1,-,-,TGTGCCAGCTCCTATGATCTGAACACTGAAGCTTTCTTT,CASSYDLNTEAFF
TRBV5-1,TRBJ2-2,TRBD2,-,TGCGCCAGCAGCTTCATTGGCTCCAGCGGGAGGGCCGGGGAGCTGTTTTTT,CASSFIGSSGRAGELFF
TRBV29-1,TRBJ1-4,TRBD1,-,TGCAGCGGGGCAGGGGGCGATGAAAAACTGTTTTTT,CSGAGGDEKLFF
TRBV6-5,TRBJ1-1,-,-,TGTGCCAGCAGTTACGGCAGGGGGAACACTGAAGCTTTCTTT,CASSYGRGNTEAFF
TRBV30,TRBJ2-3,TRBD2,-,TGTGCCTGGGGGGGGACTAGCGGGGCCACCGGTACGCAGTATTTT,CAWGGTSGATGTQYF
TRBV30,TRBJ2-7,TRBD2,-,TGTGCCTGGGAACCCGGGCCCGGGCGGGAGGGTCGGGGGTACTTC,CAWEPGPGREGRGYF
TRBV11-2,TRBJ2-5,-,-,TGTGCCAGCAGCCCAGGGTCACAAGAGACCCAGTACTTC,CASSPGSQETQYF
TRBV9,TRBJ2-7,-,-,TGTGCCAGCAGCGTAGATCCCTTCTCCTACGAGCAGTACTTC,CASSVDPFSYEQYF
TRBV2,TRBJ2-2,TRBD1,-,TGTGCCAGACTACAGGGGACCGGGGAGCTGTTTTTT,CARLQGTGELFF
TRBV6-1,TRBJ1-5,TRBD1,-,TGTGCCAGCAAACAGGGGGCAGGACAGCCCCAGCATTTT,CASKQGAGQPQHF
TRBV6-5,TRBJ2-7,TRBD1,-,TGTGCCAGCAGTACCCGACAGGGTCCCTACGAGCAGTACTTC,CASSTRQGPYEQYF
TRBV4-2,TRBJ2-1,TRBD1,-,TGTGCCAGCAGCCAACGGACAGGTCGTTTCTCCTACAATGAGCAGTTCTTC,CASSQRTGRFSYNEQFF
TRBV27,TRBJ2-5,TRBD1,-,TGTGCCAGCAGTCACTGGGACAGGGGGCGAGAGACCCAGTACTTC,CASSHWDRGRETQYF
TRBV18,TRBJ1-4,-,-,TGTGCCAGCTCACCCCAGGGAAATGAAAAACTGTTTTTT,CASSPQGNEKLFF
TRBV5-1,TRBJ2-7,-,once,TGCGCCAGCAATCGGGACACGCTATACGAGCAGTACTTC,CASNRDTLYEQYF
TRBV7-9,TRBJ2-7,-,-,TGTGCCAGCAGCCCACGGTATTACTCCTACGAGCAGTACTTC,CASSPRYYSYEQYF
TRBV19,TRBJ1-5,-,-,TGTGCCAGTGAGAGGGAATCGAGCAATCAGCCCCAGCATTTT,CASERESSNQPQHF
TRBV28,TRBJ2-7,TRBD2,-,TGTGCCAGCAGTACTCAGGGACTATCCACCTACGAGCAGTACTTC,CASSTQGLSTYEQYF
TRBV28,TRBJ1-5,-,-,TGTGCCAGCAGTTTTACCCGGGGGGGTGGTCAGCCCCAGCATTTT,CASSFTRGGGQPQHF
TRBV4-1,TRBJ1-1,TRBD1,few,TGCGCCAGCAGCCGAGGACAGGGGATGAACACTGAAGCTTTCTTT,CASSRGQGMNTEAFF
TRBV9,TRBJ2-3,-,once,TGTGCCAGCAGCGCCAGGTGGGACGGAGGGCCTGATACGCAGTATTTT,CASSARWDGGPDTQYF
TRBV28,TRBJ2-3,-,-,TGTGCCAGCAGTATCGGGACCCAACCTAGCACAGATACGCAGTATTTT,CASSIGTQPSTDTQYF
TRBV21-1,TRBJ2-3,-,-,TGTCAAGCCGACATTAGAACAGGGGGCCCAGATACGCAGTATTTT,CQADIRTGGPDTQYF
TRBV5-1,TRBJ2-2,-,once,TGCGCCAGCAGCCCCGGGACTTCTACCGGGGAGCTGTTTTTT,CASSPGTSTGELFF
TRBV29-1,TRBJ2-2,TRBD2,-,TGCAGCGTTGAAGATCCTTGGACTAGCGGGAACACCGGGGAGCTGTTTTTT,CSVEDPWTSGNTGELFF
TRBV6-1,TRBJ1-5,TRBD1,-,TGTGCCAGCAGTGAATCGTGGACAGGGTTTATCTATAGCAATCAGCCCCAGCATTTT,CASSESWTGFIYSNQPQHF
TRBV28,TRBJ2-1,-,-,TGTGCCAGCAGCCTTAACAATGAGCAGTTCTTC,CASSLNNEQFF
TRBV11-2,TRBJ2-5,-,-,TGTGCCAGCAGCGCCGGGGAAGCACAAGAGACCCAGTACTTC,CASSAGEAQETQYF
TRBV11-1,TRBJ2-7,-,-,TGTGCCAGCAGCTTAGACTTGCGGTCCTACGAGCAGTACTTC,CASSLDLRSYEQYF
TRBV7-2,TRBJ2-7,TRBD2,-,TGTGCCAGCTGTTTTGCGACTAGCGCCGTCTACGAGCAGTACTTC,CASCFATSAVYEQYF
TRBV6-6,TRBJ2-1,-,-,TGTGCCAGCAGTTACGGCAGGGGCAATGAGCAGTTCTTC,CASSYGRGNEQFF
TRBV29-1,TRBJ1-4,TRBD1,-,TGCAGCGTTGACCCTTCGCCGGGACAGGAAATTATACCTCCAGAAAAACTGTTTTTT,CSVDPSPGQEIIPPEKLFF
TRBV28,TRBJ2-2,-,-,TGTGCCAGCACCCCCTTGTTTGCCGGGGAGCTGTTTTTT,CASTPLFAGELFF
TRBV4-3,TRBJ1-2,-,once,TGCGCCAGCAGCCAAAGGGGGGGTACGGGCTACACCTTC,CASSQRGGTGYTF
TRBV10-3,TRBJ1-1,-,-,TGTGCCATCAGTACACAGGGTGGGAACACTGAAGCTTTCTTT,CAISTQGGNTEAFF
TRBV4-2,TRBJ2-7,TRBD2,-,TGTGCCAGCAGCCTCAGGGTCGGACTAGCACGCGAGCAGTACTTC,CASSLRVGLAREQYF
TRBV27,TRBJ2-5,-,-,TGTGCCAGCAGGTCGGTAGTAGCATCGGAGACCCAGTACTTC,CASRSVVASETQYF
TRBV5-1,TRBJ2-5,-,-,TGCGCCAGCAGCTTCCTCGGGGGAGGAGAGACCCAGTACTTC,CASSFLGGGETQYF